This T cell receptor beta chain is drawn from a study of shared clonotypes between healthy human individuals. Findings of the study overall: Across a handful of donors, naive CD4 shared roughly 5.2%, naive CD8 around 3.5%, memory CD4 roughly 2.3%, memory CD8 roughly 0.37%.

As for this clone: Its antigen is currently unknown. In the same sample, other DNA sequences code for this CDR3.

Naivety among CD8 cells was defined by CD45RO negativity and positive CCR7 selection, thereby excluding terminally differentiated effector memory CD45RA+ cells. All donors qualified as healthy HIV-negative adults and had experienced no recent acute infections or vaccinations. The CDR3 has 14 amino acids. Germline loops: CDR1 SGHVS, CDR2 FQNEAQ. Trimming cost V 1 base and J 2 bases; bases outside gene matches: 1. Assay execution proceeded at the deep level. Sequencing used immunoSEQ multiplex PCR; TCRdb keeps in-frame clones, though not all of them. Here the sample spans around 2,000,000 clones, roughly 91% being singletons.

The chain joins TRBV7-8 to TRBJ2-7, with 8 positions matching TRBD1. Source material: naive CD8+ T cells from PBMCs. This clonotype originated in a man between 18 and 35 years old in good health. Some clones in this sample may be carry-over from other donors' samples. As DNA, the CDR3 is TGTGCCAGCAGCTTAGGGACAGGGCCCTACGAGCAGTACTTC. This encodes CASSLGTGPYEQYF.